This TCR beta chain comes out of a study of a mutant IDH1 vaccine in newly diagnosed glioma (TCRdb year 2021). With respect to the entire study: Eight vaccinations were administered to patients in weeks 1, 3, 5, 7, 11, 15, 19 and 23, corresponding to visits V03 through V10. Longitudinal TCRB deep sequencing was performed for roughly 25 treated patients wherever samples were available for exploratory analyses. Peripheral blood samples were drawn at six visits, namely V03 (baseline), V05, V07, V10, V12 and V13. Prior to enrollment, patients had been given standard therapy consisting of radiotherapy alone, temozolomide alone, or radiochemotherapy with temozolomide, with the combination given to most patients. Vaccination began 4-6 weeks after radiotherapy alone, or alongside temozolomide cycles in the chemotherapy-containing groups. Of the approximately 33 treated patients, around 62% were male and roughly 40% were female, and a mean age of 40.4 years was recorded.

To prepare the library, the immunoSEQ multiplex PCR assay was applied. The hsTCRB Kit was used according to the manufacturer's protocol to amplify rearranged TCR beta chain sequences. TCRB libraries were sequenced on an Illumina MiSeq. The original pipeline was this. The kit vendor's proprietary platform handled demultiplexing, trimming and gene mapping. Here the immuneACCESS table is served through TCRdb, limited to in-frame sequences with V and J called. Missing clones are a known gap in these copies; in checked studies unresolved V genes cover under half, and the rest lacks a known reason. Clone size and the V and J calls come from that table; the DNA yielded D and trimming. The sample profile shows 95,000 to 120,000 clones; 75% to 90% of them were found once. Around 0.61% of the sample comes from the top ten. Explained via the paper, the time point label denotes: week 11, during vaccination. Each vaccine dose, consisting of 300 ug of a 20-mer mutant IDH1 peptide in Montanide, was administered subcutaneously with topical imiquimod. Newly diagnosed WHO grade 3 or 4 IDH1-mutant astrocytomas showing loss of nuclear ATRX were present in the donors. The samples were drawn from NOA16, a multicentre, single-arm, open-label phase I trial in Germany that tested a mutant IDH1 peptide vaccine in humans for the first time. The DNeasy Blood and Tissue Kit was used to extract genomic DNA from EDTA blood for TCRB sequencing.

Concerning this clone: Its target antigen remains unknown. There are no base qualities to consult, and no much larger clone falls within one base.

Trimming removed 0 bases from V and 6 bases from J, leaving 11 bases between the germline ends. As encoded in the germline V gene, CDR1 is MNHEY while CDR2 is SVGAGI. The CDR3 holds 15 amino acids from the cysteine to the phenylalanine. Only the CDR3 DNA is retained, 45 bases long and in frame from the first base. On the study overall, not on this receptor specifically: Availability determined which PBMC samples were chosen for TCRB deep sequencing. Across multiple MHC alleles, vaccine-induced immune responses were seen in roughly 93% of patients. No apparent relationship was observed between pseudoprogression and alterations in the top peripheral T cell clonotypes detected by TCRB sequencing. It was noted by the authors that analyses of patient blood samples could not be reproduced owing to sample limitations.

The source was PBMCs, collected from a glioma patient whose treatment included an IDH1 peptide vaccine. The rearranged segments are TRBV6-5 and TRBJ2-2, with the D gene call left open. The sequence came from a woman between 45 and 65 years old with glioma. The nucleotide sequence is TGTGCCAGCAGTTACTCGGGGAATGTGGCCGGGGAGCTGTTTTTT. This gives the protein CASSYSGNVAGELFF.